This TCR beta chain was recorded in a study of blood T cell repertoires in COVID-19. About the study: Acute-phase and convalescent COVID-19 samples originated in the United States, Italy and Spain.

Assay: immunoSEQ multiplex PCR; the TCRdb copy retains only in-frame clones and omits some. The sample includes some 120,000 clones, about 87% of them seen just once. Sequencing was performed on peripheral blood. This TCR was recovered from a woman in her 50s with acute or convalescent COVID-19.

The CDR3 protein is CSGGGGYGYTF. Written as DNA, the CDR3 is TGCAGCGGTGGGGGCGGCTATGGCTACACCTTC. The rearrangement links TRBV29-1 to TRBJ1-2; D possibly corresponds to TRBD1 (6 bases). The V end was cut by 7 bases, the J end by 4 bases, with 10 bases between. The germline gives CDR1 SQVTM, CDR2 ANQGSEA. This CDR3 spans 11 amino acids. The complete variable domain, with remaining parts taken from reference TRBV29-1 and TRBJ1-2, reads SAVISQKPSRDICQRGTSLTIQCQVDSQVTMMFWYRQQPGQSLTLIATANQGSEATYESGFVIDKFPISRPNLTFSTLTVSNMSPEDSSIYLCSGGGGYGYTFGSGTRLTVV.